What follows are 26 T cell receptor beta chains derived from one specimen sequenced in a study of T cell repertoires in cytomegalovirus infection. One entry per CDR3 protein, called by TCRdb with MiXCR from the reads. Among about 500,000 distinct CDR3 sequences listed, 30% to 40% were seen once. Their recognized antigens are unknown. This specimen was cultured PBMCs, taken from culture after CMV antigen stimulation. These receptors originate from a human donor in good health (CMV status not recorded). Some clones in this sample may be carry-over from other donors' samples.

The chain carries TRBV18 and TRBJ2-1; 10 positions agree with TRBD2. This CDR3 has 16 residues. Germline V lookup: CDR1 KGHSH, CDR2 LQKENI. J was trimmed by 5 bases and V by 0 bases; bases with no gene match: 4. The CDR3: CASSPPASGRNNEQFF. Written as DNA, the CDR3 is TGTGCCAGCTCACCACCGGCTAGCGGGAGAAACAATGAGCAGTTCTTC.

This rearrangement joins TRBV2 to TRBJ2-1, with 8 bases that match TRBD1. Germline CDR1 and CDR2: SNHLY and FYNNEI. The J segment lost 8 bases and the V segment lost 5 bases, leaving 14 bases of the junction unmatched. CDR3 length equals 16 residues. The CDR3 nucleotides are TGTGCCAGCAGTCGCCTCCGGGACAGGCGAACGTATGAGCAGTTCTTC. It encodes CASSRLRDRRTYEQFF. The variable domain in full, completed from reference TRBV2 and TRBJ2-1, reads EPEVTQTPSHQVTQMGQEVILRCVPISNHLYFYWYRQILGQKVEFLVSFYNNEISEKSEIFDDQFSVERPDGSNFTLKIRSTKLEDSAMYFCASSRLRDRRTYEQFFGPGTRLTVL.

The chain carries TRBV12-3 or TRBV12-4 and TRBJ2-1, with D perhaps matching TRBD1 or TRBD2 (6 bases each). The V end was cut by 1 base, the J end by 4 bases, with 14 bases between. This CDR3 region has 16 residues. The CDR3 region is CASSLDAGRGYNEQFF. CDR3 bases: TGTGCCAGCAGTTTAGACGCGGGAAGGGGGTACAATGAGCAGTTCTTC.

The gene calls are TRBV12-3 or TRBV12-4 and TRBJ2-5; no firm D call. The CDR3 consists of 12 residues. V lost 3 bases, J lost 5 bases, and 7 bases lay in between. CDR3 coding DNA: TGTGCCAGCAGTTTGATATCTGAGACCCAGTACTTC. It encodes CASSLISETQYF.

The V and J genes are TRBV19 and TRBJ2-1; 7 nucleotides align to TRBD1. Germline values: CDR1 LNHDA, CDR2 SQIVND (reference sequence). The CDR3 is 13 amino acids. V gave up 5 bases and J gave up 13 bases; unmatched junction bases: 11. The CDR3 spells CASSGNSGTAQFF. The CDR3 coding sequence is TGTGCCAGTAGTGGCAATTCCGGGACAGCCCAGTTCTTC.

In regard to this clonotype: A read error may produce the germline difference seen at one junction end. V is TRBV5-1 and J is TRBJ2-3, with a weak D call TRBD2 (6 bases). Per the germline V gene, CDR1 is SGHRS and CDR2 is YFSETQ. The CDR3 is 18 amino acids. CDR3 protein: CASSFSGGIPLSTDMQYF. The CDR3 DNA sequence: TGCGCCAGCAGCTTCAGTGGGGGGATACCTCTATCCACAGATATGCAGTATTTT. Full variable domain (outside the CDR3, taken from reference TRBV5-1 and TRBJ2-3): KAGVTQTPRYLIKTRGQQVTLSCSPISGHRSVSWYQQTPGQGLQFLFEYFSETQRNKGNFPGRFSGRQFSNSRSEMNVSTLELGDSALYLCASSFSGGIPLSTDMQYFGPGTRLTVL.

This clonotype was seen at least ten times. V gene TRBV7-2 combines with J gene TRBJ1-5; no reliable D call. The CDR3 sequence is 13 residues long. V dropped 2 bases and J dropped 5 bases, with 7 bases sitting between them. Germline V gene lookup returns CDR1 SGHTA and CDR2 FQGNSA. The CDR3 region is CASSLYGYQPQHF. The CDR3 nucleotides read TGTGCCAGCAGCTTATACGGATATCAGCCCCAGCATTTT.

J is TRBJ1-2 and V is TRBV7-6, with unresolved D. V lost 6 bases to trimming and J lost 4 bases, with 12 bases between them. There are 13 residues in the CDR3. Germline CDR1 reads SGHVS; CDR2 reads FNYEAQ. The CDR3 DNA follows: TGTGCCAGCAGTTCGTCAGCGATCTATGGCTACACCTTC. Its protein is CASSSSAIYGYTF.

The V gene is TRBV4-3, the J gene TRBJ1-1; 10 nucleotides align to TRBD1. With 0 bases clipped from V and 6 bases from J, the junction kept 7 bases outside the gene matches. Germline V gene lookup returns CDR1 LGHNA and CDR2 YSLEER. The CDR3 is 16 residues long. CDR3 loop: CASSQEFRTGGSEAFF. In nucleotides, the CDR3 is TGCGCCAGCAGCCAAGAATTTCGGACAGGGGGGTCTGAAGCTTTCTTT.

The chain carries TRBV29-1 and TRBJ2-2; tentative D call: TRBD2 (6 bases). V lost 0 bases and J lost 3, with 23 bases in between. Germline-derived CDR1 and CDR2 are SQVTM and ANQGSEA. The CDR3 length is 19 residues. In nucleotides, the CDR3 is TGCAGCGTTGAAGATAGGTTTAGTGGGGGGAGGAACTACACCGGGGAGCTGTTTTTT. Protein: CSVEDRFSGGRNYTGELFF.

The rearrangement links TRBV7-9 to TRBJ2-5, with 8 positions matching TRBD2. This CDR3 is 17 amino acids long. V shed 5 bases and J 5 bases; nucleotides not matched to a gene: 16. Germline assignment: CDR1 SEHNR and CDR2 FQNEAQ (reference sequence). This chain's CDR3 is CASSPPVAGGSRETQYF. The CDR3 DNA reads as TGTGCCAGCAGCCCCCCCGTTGCGGGAGGTTCCAGGGAGACCCAGTACTTC.

The chain has TRBV19 and TRBJ2-4, with 8 bases aligning to TRBD2. The germline CDR1 and CDR2 sequences are LNHDA and SQIVND (reference sequence). CDR3 size: 15 residues. V gave up 1 base and J gave up 6 bases; unmatched junction bases: 5. CDR3 residues: CASSIAGGPGNIQYF. The CDR3 DNA sequence: TGTGCCAGTAGTATAGCGGGAGGGCCTGGAAACATTCAGTACTTC.

This clonotype was recorded a few times. The V gene is TRBV2, the J gene TRBJ2-3; 11 bases fit TRBD2. CDR3 length equals 17 residues. With 8 bases clipped from V and 9 bases from J, the junction kept 19 bases outside the gene matches. Per the germline V gene, CDR1 is SNHLY and CDR2 is FYNNEI. The CDR3 reads CASPRGVLAGERGTQYF. The CDR3 nucleotides are TGTGCCAGCCCAAGAGGGGTACTAGCGGGAGAGCGGGGAACGCAGTATTTT.

The gene calls are TRBV19 and TRBJ2-6; D is possibly TRBD2 (5 bases). Trimming took off 6 bases at V and 0 bases at J, with 12 bases between the two ends. The CDR3 covers 16 residues. CDR1 and CDR2 from the germline V gene are LNHDA and SQIVND (reference sequence). The CDR3 DNA reads as TGTGCCAGTAGAGGTCTAGCCGTCTCTGGGGCCAACGTCCTGACTTTC. This gives the protein CASRGLAVSGANVLTF.

This chain links TRBV6-1 with TRBJ1-1; perhaps TRBD1 as D (5 bases). The CDR3 spans 14 residues. Germline CDR1 and CDR2: MNHNS and SASEGT. Trimming removed 0 bases at V and 2 bases at J, with 7 bases between. The CDR3 sequence: CASSEAGPNTEAFF. CDR3 nucleotides: TGTGCCAGCAGTGAAGCGGGGCCCAACACTGAAGCTTTCTTT.

This clonotype turned up a few times. The chain couples TRBV19 to TRBJ2-4, with no clear D. This CDR3 region has 14 residues. The V gene lost 3 bases and the J gene lost 0 bases, with 6 bases spanning the gap. Germline CDR1 and CDR2: LNHDA and SQIVND (reference sequence). As DNA, the CDR3 is TGTGCCAGTAGTATGTGGCTAGCCAAAAACATTCAGTACTTC. It yields the protein CASSMWLAKNIQYF.

This clonotype was counted only a few times. The V and J genes are TRBV6-2 or TRBV6-3 and TRBJ2-7, with a tentative D call TRBD2 (6 bases). The CDR3 covers 14 residues. Germline-derived CDR1 and CDR2 are MNHEY and SVGEGT. V was cut by 0 bases and J by 2 bases, with 8 bases left in between. The CDR3 DNA follows: TGTGCCAGCAGTTACTCGGAGGGAACCTACGAGCAGTACTTC. Its protein product is CASSYSEGTYEQYF.

This clonotype occurred a few times. This chain connects TRBV11-3 to TRBJ2-1; the D call may be TRBD1 or TRBD2 (6 bases each). CDR1 SGHNT and CDR2 YENEEA come from the germline V gene. CDR3 size: 12 residues. V lost 8 bases and J 8 bases, leaving 13 bases between the germline ends. The CDR3: CASHGGSHEQFF. The CDR3 DNA sequence: TGTGCCAGCCACGGGGGCTCCCATGAGCAGTTCTTC. Full variable domain (rest looked up from reference TRBV11-3 and TRBJ2-1): EAGVVQSPRYKIIEKKQPVAFWCNPISGHNTLYWYLQNLGQGPELLIRYENEEAVDDSQLPKDRFSAERLKGVDSTLKIQPAELGDSAVYLCASHGGSHEQFFGPGTRLTVL.

V gene TRBV29-1 combines with J gene TRBJ2-5; possibly TRBD2 for D (5 bases). Germline V CDR1 and CDR2: SQVTM, ANQGSEA. This CDR3 contains 13 residues. Trimming pared 4 bases from V and 5 bases from J, leaving 14 bases between. CDR3 nucleotide sequence: TGCAGCGTTGGTTCGAGGGTAGCGGAGACCCAGTACTTC. As protein: CSVGSRVAETQYF.

In its sample, this clonotype was seen a few times. V gene TRBV6-6 combines with J gene TRBJ1-1; D is uncertain. This CDR3 is 14 amino acids long. Germline CDR1 reads MNHNY; CDR2 reads SVGAGI (reference sequence). Trimming shortened V by 7 bases and J by 1 base, and 13 bases separated the two germline ends. The CDR3 nucleotides are TGTGCCAGCACCCTAGAGGGCAGGAACACTGAAGCTTTCTTT. It yields the protein CASTLEGRNTEAFF.

This clonotype was found a few times. This chain links TRBV7-2 with TRBJ2-7; possible D gene TRBD2, 5 bases. Germline loops: CDR1 SGHTA, CDR2 FQGNSA. Trimming stripped 0 bases from V and 2 bases from J, with 8 bases between. The length of the CDR3 is 14 residues. The CDR3 nucleotides read TGTGCCAGCAGCTTAGCGGGAGAGGCCTACGAGCAGTACGTC. It codes for CASSLAGEAYEQYV.

V and J are TRBV11-2 and TRBJ1-2; no firm D call. The V gene's germline CDR1 is SGHAT and CDR2 FQNNGV. Between the trimmed V and J ends, which lost 5 bases and 4 bases, there was a span of 17 bases. There are 15 residues in the CDR3. The DNA of the CDR3 is TGTGCCAGCAGCCATTTAAACAAAGGCTCCTATGGCTACACCTTC. It codes for CASSHLNKGSYGYTF.

This chain uses TRBV28 with TRBJ2-2; the D gene is possibly TRBD2 (6 bases). Trimming removed 9 bases from V and 7 bases from J, with 15 bases in between. The length of the CDR3 is 13 residues. CDR1 is MDHEN and CDR2 is SYDVKM in the germline V gene. CDR3 loop: CARDGLPDGELFF. The CDR3 DNA follows: TGTGCCAGAGACGGACTACCCGACGGGGAGCTGTTTTTT. Complete variable domain (other parts from reference TRBV28 and TRBJ2-2): DVKVTQSSRYLVKRTGEKVFLECVQDMDHENMFWYRQDPGLGLRLIYFSYDVKMKEKGDIPEGYSVSREKKERFSLILESASTNQTSMYLCARDGLPDGELFFGEGSRLTVL.

The CDR3 region is CASSPTSVSYNEQFF. Here the CDR3 DNA reads TGTGCCAGCAGCCCGACTAGCGTCTCCTACAATGAGCAGTTCTTC. The V gene is TRBV7-9, the J gene TRBJ2-1; 8 bases line up with TRBD2. After removal of 5 bases from V and 0 bases from J, the junction contained 3 bases not matched to a gene. The CDR3 totals 15 residues. Germline lookup yields CDR1 SEHNR and CDR2 FQNEAQ (reference sequence).

This chain joins TRBV7-2 and TRBJ2-7; D call uncertain. This CDR3 comprises 14 residues. V was pared by 3 bases and J by 3 bases, with 12 bases between. Germline loops: CDR1 SGHTA, CDR2 FQGNSA. The CDR3 region has the DNA TGTGCCAGCAGCTTTCACAATCCCCTCTACGAGCAGTACGTC. Translating it yields CASSFHNPLYEQYV.

This clonotype came up a few times. CDR3 residues: CASSSEDRGNLFF. The CDR3 DNA reads as TGTGCCAGCAGTTCCGAGGACAGGGGTAACTTGTTTTTT. This chain connects TRBV28 to TRBJ1-4; 9 nucleotides line up with TRBD1. J gave up 15 bases and V 4 bases, and 9 bases lay outside the gene matches. CDR1 MDHEN and CDR2 SYDVKM come from the germline V gene. The length of the CDR3 is 13 residues.